This T cell receptor beta chain was identified in a study of Tregs in tolerant kidney transplant recipients. TCRdb's copy holds only in-frame clones and misses some; the assay was immunoSEQ multiplex PCR. The sample carries under 80,000 clones, approximately 85% recorded once. V was cut by 6 bases and J by 2 bases, with 13 bases left in between. The CDR3 sequence is 14 residues long. Germline CDR1 and CDR2: MNHEY and SVGAGI. Thawed PBMCs were FACS-sorted into unstimulated CD4+CD25+CD127- regulatory T cells, CD4+CD25- non-regulatory cells, CD4 and CD8 cells. Regarding this clone: Its antigen is still unknown.

Regarding the study as a whole: The small number of patients limits these findings pending further validation.

The rearrangement links TRBV6-5 to TRBJ1-2; the D gene is possibly TRBD1 (5 bases). The source material was Tregs from blood, sampled before the transplant. The receptor was isolated from a human donor who received a combined kidney and bone marrow transplant. DNA of the CDR3: TGTGCCAGCAGCCTAATGAGGGGAAACTATGGCTACACCTTC. This codes for CASSLMRGNYGYTF.